Included here is one TCR beta chain sequence, with context. This sample is drawn from a study of shared clonotypes between healthy human individuals. Sequencing was performed with immunoSEQ multiplex PCR; in TCRdb, only in-frame clones are kept and a portion is missing. Of under 2,000,000 clones listed, just under 95% are singletons. CDR1 is SGDLS, CDR2 YYNGEE, per germline. V was shortened by 7 bases and J by 1 base, with 8 bases between the two germline ends. The CDR3 is 13 residues long. CD45RO negativity and positive selection for CCR7 defined naive CD8 cells, a population that excluded terminally differentiated effector memory CD45RA+ cells.

The V and J genes are TRBV9 and TRBJ2-2; D call uncertain. Sequences were obtained from naive CD8+ T cells sorted from blood. The receptor's source is a young man in good health. The CDR3 loop reads CASGPVNTGELFF. CDR3 DNA: TGTGCCAGCGGCCCGGTGAACACCGGGGAGCTGTTTTTT. The full variable domain, in which reference TRBV9 and TRBJ2-2 provide the parts outside the CDR3, is DSGVTQTPKHLITATGQRVTLRCSPRSGDLSVYWYQQSLDQGLQFLIQYYNGEERAKGNILERFSAQQFPDLHSELNLSSLELGDSALYFCASGPVNTGELFFGEGSRLTVL.